This TCR beta chain was sequenced during a study of vaccination and CD4 T cells after COVID-19. Study overall: Vaccination of participants consisted of two doses of either BNT162b2 or mRNA-1273 vaccine. Control wells got either CEFX epitopes, HIV-1 Nef peptides, or no peptide at all.

This clonotype was detected only a few times. The antigen is not known. Sequencing of the DNA from cultured CD4+ T cells was carried out with the Oncomine TCR Beta short-read assay. Each CDR3 protein is one row after TCRdb ran MiXCR on the PCR reads. The sample shows over 15,000 distinct CDR3 sequences, just over 45% of them seen only once. Documented treatment: roughly 11-day PBMC culture with coronavirus spike peptide pools or control peptides (ViraFEST assay). The CDR3 runs 13 residues. CDR1 and CDR2 from the germline V gene are DFQATT and SNEGSKA (reference sequence). Trimming took off 7 bases at V and 1 base at J, with 14 bases between the two ends.

The TCR comes from a human donor who had recovered from COVID-19. The sample was CD4+ T cells from blood, cultured in vitro, taken after SARS-CoV-2 vaccination. The chain couples TRBV20-1 to TRBJ2-7, with D possibly being TRBD1 or TRBD2 (5 bases each). DNA for the CDR3: TGCAGTGTCCCGGGACCGTCGTCCTACGAGCAGTACTTC. Its protein product is CSVPGPSSYEQYF.